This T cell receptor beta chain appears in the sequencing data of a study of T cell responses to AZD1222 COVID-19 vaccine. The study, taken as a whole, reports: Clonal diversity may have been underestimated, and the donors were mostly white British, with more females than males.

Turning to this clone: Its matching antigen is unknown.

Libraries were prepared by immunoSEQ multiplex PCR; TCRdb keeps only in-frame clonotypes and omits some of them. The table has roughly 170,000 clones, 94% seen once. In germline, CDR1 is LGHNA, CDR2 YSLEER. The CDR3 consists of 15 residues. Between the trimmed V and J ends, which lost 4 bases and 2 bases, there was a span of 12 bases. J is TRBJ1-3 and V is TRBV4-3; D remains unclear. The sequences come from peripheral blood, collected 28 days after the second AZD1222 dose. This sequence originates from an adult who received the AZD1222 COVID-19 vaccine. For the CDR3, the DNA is TGCGCCAGCAGCCGCGAGGGAGGGACTGGAAACACCATATATTTT. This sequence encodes CASSREGGTGNTIYF.